These 8 T cell receptor beta chains were sequenced from one sample in a study of cytomegalovirus exposure and HLA in healthy donors. Amplification used 60 Vbeta primers and 13 Jbeta primers. Assay used: immunoSEQ multiplex PCR; TCRdb lists only in-frame clones, some missing. The sample has about 110,000 clones; over 70% are singletons. The sample consisted of PBMCs. Receptors originate from a female donor in good health and CMV-seronegative.

V usage is TRBV7-2 and J usage is TRBJ2-1; TRBD1 agrees at 9 bases. V was clipped by 5 bases and J by 8 bases; unmatched bases: 7. The CDR3 has 14 amino acids. The germline gives CDR1 SGHTA, CDR2 FQGNSA. The chain's CDR3 is CASSGPGTGHEQFF. The CDR3 DNA reads TGTGCCAGCAGCGGACCCGGGACAGGGCATGAGCAGTTCTTC.

This clone occurred a few times. V usage is TRBV10-2 and J usage is TRBJ2-1, with D possibly being TRBD1 (7 bases). The CDR3 is 18 amino acids. V shed 0 bases and J shed 6 bases, with 21 bases lying between them. The germline V gene encodes CDR1 WSHSY and CDR2 SAAADI. The CDR3 protein is CASSESGLRDRDSNEQFF. The CDR3 bases are TGCGCCAGCAGTGAGTCGGGACTCCGAGACAGGGATTCCAATGAGCAGTTCTTC.

The CDR3 loop is CASSAEPGLADEQFF. The CDR3 region has the DNA TGTGCCAGCAGCGCTGAACCGGGACTAGCAGATGAGCAGTTCTTC. The chain has TRBV5-4 and TRBJ2-1; 9 bases align to TRBD2. The CDR3 totals 15 residues. CDR1 SGHNT and CDR2 YYREEE come from the germline V gene (reference sequence). The J segment lost 8 bases and the V segment lost 4 bases, leaving 10 bases of the junction unmatched.

This clone was found a few times. The chain recombines TRBV5-5 with TRBJ2-3, with 9 bases that match TRBD1. The J segment lost 2 bases and the V segment lost 0 bases, leaving 4 bases of the junction unmatched. Germline CDR1 SGHKS, CDR2 YYEKEE (reference sequence). The CDR3 is 16 amino acids. CDR3 residues: CASSLVGTGTTDTQYF. The CDR3 nucleotides are TGTGCCAGCAGCTTGGTTGGGACAGGGACCACAGATACGCAGTATTTT.

The chain employs TRBV18 and TRBJ1-2, with D unresolved. CDR1 and CDR2 (germline): KGHSH, LQKENI. This CDR3 comprises 13 residues. V gave up 3 bases and J gave up 2 bases, with 7 bases separating them. As DNA, the CDR3 is TGTGCCAGCTCACCTGAGCCAAACTATGGCTACACCTTC. Protein product: CASSPEPNYGYTF.

The chain is built from TRBV28 and TRBJ1-3; no clear D. Trimming left V 2 bases short and J 1 base short, with 6 bases between. The germline CDR1 and CDR2 sequences are MDHEN and SYDVKM. The CDR3 length is 14 residues. CDR3 nucleotide sequence: TGTGCCAGCAGTTTAGCGGGGTCTGGAAACACCATATATTTT. Protein sequence: CASSLAGSGNTIYF.

This clone was seen once. The junction departs from germline at one end; a sequencing error may be responsible. The chain carries TRBV7-9 and TRBJ1-2; D not certain. From germline, CDR1 is SEHNR and CDR2 FQNEAQ (reference sequence). The CDR3 consists of 12 residues. The CDR3 nucleotides are TGTTCCAGCAGCCAGACACGTGGTGGCTACACCTTC. Translation gives CSSSQTRGGYTF.

The V gene is TRBV5-1, the J gene TRBJ2-5; weak D call: TRBD2 (7 bases). The J call may be in error: the DNA end matches TRBJ2-7 better. The CDR3 loop spans 14 amino acids. Germline lookup yields CDR1 SGHRS and CDR2 YFSETQ. The CDR3, as DNA: TGCGCCAGCAGGCCGGCGGGGGCTCGGCACGAGCAGTACTTC. Amino acid sequence: CASRPAGARHEQYF.